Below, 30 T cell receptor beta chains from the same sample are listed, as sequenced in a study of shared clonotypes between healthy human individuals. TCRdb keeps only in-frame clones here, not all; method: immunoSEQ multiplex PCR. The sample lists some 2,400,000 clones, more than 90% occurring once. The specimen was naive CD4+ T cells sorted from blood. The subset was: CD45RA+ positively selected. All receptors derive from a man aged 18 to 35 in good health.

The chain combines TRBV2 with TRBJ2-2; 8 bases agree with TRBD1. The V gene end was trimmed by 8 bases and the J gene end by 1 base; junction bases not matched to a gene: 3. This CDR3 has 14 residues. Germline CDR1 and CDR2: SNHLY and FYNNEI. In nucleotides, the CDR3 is TGTGCCAGCGGGGGGACAGGGAACACCGGGGAGCTGTTTTTT. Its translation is CASGGTGNTGELFF. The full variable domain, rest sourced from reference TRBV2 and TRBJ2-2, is EPEVTQTPSHQVTQMGQEVILRCVPISNHLYFYWYRQILGQKVEFLVSFYNNEISEKSEIFDDQFSVERPDGSNFTLKIRSTKLEDSAMYFCASGGTGNTGELFFGEGSRLTVL.

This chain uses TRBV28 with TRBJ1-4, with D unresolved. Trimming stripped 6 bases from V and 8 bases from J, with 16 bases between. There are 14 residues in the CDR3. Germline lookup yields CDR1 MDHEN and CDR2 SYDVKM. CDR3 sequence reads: CASSQDLMKEKLFF. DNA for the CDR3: TGTGCCAGCAGCCAGGACCTAATGAAGGAAAAACTGTTTTTT.

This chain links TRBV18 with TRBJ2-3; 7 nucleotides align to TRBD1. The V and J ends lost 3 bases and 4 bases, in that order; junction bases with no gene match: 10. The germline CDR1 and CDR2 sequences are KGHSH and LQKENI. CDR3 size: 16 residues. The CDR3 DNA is TGTGCCAGCTCACCCACTTTAGGGGGCCGGGCAGATACGCAGTATTTT. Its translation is CASSPTLGGRADTQYF.

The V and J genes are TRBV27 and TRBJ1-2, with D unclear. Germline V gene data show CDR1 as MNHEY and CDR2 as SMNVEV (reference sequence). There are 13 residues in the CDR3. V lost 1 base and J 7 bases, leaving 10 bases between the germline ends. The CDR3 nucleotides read TGTGCCAGCAGTTTATACCGGGAGGGTGGCTACACCTTC. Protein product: CASSLYREGGYTF.

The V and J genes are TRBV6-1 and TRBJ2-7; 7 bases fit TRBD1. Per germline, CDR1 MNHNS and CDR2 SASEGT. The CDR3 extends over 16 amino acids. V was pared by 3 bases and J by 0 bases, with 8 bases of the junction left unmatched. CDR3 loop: CASSEGQTILSYEQYF. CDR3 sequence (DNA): TGTGCCAGCAGTGAGGGACAGACTATACTCTCCTACGAGCAGTACTTC.

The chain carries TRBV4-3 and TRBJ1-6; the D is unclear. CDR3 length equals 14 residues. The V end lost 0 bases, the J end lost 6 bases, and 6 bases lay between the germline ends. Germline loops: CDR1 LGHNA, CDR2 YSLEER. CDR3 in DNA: TGCGCCAGCAGCCAAGATCTGGGTAATTCACCCCTCCACTTT. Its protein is CASSQDLGNSPLHF.

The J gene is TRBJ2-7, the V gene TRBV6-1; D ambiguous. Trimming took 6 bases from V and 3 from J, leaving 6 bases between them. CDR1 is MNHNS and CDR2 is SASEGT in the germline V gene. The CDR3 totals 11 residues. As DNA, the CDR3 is TGTGCCAGCAGGGATCTCTACGAGCAGTACTTC. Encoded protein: CASRDLYEQYF.

CDR3 protein: CASSPRGGSYNEQFF. The CDR3 DNA reads TGTGCCAGCTCACCGCGGGGGGGCTCCTACAATGAGCAGTTCTTC. The chain joins TRBV18 to TRBJ2-1; 9 bases fit TRBD2. V dropped 3 bases and J dropped 0; count of bases not matched to a gene: 0. The CDR3 length is 15 residues. Looked up from germline, CDR1 is KGHSH and CDR2 is LQKENI. Filled out from reference TRBV18 and TRBJ2-1, the complete variable domain reads NAGVMQNPRHLVRRRGQEARLRCSPMKGHSHVYWYRQLPEEGLKFMVYLQKENIIDESGMPKERFSAEFPKEGPSILRIQQVVRGDSAAYFCASSPRGGSYNEQFFGPGTRLTVL.

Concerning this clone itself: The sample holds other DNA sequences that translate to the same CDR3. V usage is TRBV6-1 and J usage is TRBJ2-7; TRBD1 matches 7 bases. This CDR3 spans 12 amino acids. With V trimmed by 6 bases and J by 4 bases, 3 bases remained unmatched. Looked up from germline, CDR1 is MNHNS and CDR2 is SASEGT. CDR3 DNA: TGTGCCAGCAGCGGGACAGTATACGAGCAGTACTTC. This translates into CASSGTVYEQYF.

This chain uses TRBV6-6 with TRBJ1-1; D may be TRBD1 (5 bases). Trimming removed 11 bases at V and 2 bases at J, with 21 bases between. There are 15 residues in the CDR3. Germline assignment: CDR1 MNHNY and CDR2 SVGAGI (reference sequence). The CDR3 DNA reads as TGTGCCTCACACCCACGGTTGGGGGTTAACACTGAAGCTTTCTTT. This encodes CASHPRLGVNTEAFF.

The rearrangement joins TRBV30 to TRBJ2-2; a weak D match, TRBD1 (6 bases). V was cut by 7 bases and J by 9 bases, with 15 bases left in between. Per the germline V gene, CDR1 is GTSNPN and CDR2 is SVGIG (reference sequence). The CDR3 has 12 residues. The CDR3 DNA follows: TGTGCCTTCTCACAGGGAAAACGGGAGCTGTTTTTT. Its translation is CAFSQGKRELFF.

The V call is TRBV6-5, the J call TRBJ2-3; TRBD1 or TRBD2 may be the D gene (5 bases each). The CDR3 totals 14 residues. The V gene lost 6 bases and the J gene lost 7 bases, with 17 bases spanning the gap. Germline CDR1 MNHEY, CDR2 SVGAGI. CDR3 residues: CASSLSGSGHTQYF. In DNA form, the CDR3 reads TGTGCCAGCAGCCTCTCAGGGAGCGGTCATACGCAGTATTTT.

The CDR3 is CSVEDLLGTSGSFRNEQFF. The CDR3 DNA follows: TGCAGCGTTGAAGATCTTCTAGGGACTAGCGGGAGTTTTAGGAATGAGCAGTTCTTC. This chain connects TRBV29-1 to TRBJ2-1, with TRBD2 matching over 14 bases. The junction had 14 bases not matched to a gene; V was cut back by 0 bases and J by 7 bases. Germline CDR1 is SQVTM and CDR2 is ANQGSEA. This CDR3 is built from 19 residues.

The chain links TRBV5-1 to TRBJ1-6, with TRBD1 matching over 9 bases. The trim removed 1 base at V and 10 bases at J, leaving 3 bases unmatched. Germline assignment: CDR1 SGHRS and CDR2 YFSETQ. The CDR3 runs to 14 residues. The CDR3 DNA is TGCGCCAGCAGCTTGTGGGACAGGGAATCACCCCTCCACTTT. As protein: CASSLWDRESPLHF.

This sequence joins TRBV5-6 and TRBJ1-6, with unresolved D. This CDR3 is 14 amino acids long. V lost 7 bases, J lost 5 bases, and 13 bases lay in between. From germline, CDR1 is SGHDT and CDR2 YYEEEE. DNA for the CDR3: TGTGCCAGCTCTCGCCGGGCCGATAATTCACCCCTCCACTTT. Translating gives CASSRRADNSPLHF.

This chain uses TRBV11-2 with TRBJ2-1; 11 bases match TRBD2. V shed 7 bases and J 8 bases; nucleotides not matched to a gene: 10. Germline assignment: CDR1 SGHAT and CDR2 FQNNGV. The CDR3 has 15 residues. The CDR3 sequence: CASNLAGGPRDEQFF. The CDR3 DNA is TGTGCCAGCAACCTAGCGGGGGGACCGCGCGATGAGCAGTTCTTC. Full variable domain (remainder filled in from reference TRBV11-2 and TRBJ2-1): EAGVAQSPRYKIIEKRQSVAFWCNPISGHATLYWYQQILGQGPKLLIQFQNNGVVDDSQLPKDRFSAERLKGVDSTLKIQPAKLEDSAVYLCASNLAGGPRDEQFFGPGTRLTVL.

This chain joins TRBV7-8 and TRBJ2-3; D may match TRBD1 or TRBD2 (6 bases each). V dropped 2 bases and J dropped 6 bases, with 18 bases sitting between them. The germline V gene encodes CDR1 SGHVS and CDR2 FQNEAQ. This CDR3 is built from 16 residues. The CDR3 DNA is TGTGCCAGCAGCTTAAGGGGGGATATGGAAGGGGATACGCAGTATTTT. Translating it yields CASSLRGDMEGDTQYF.

The CDR3 here is CASTGLAGNEQYF. CDR3 bases: TGTGCCAGCACAGGGCTAGCGGGAAACGAGCAGTACTTC. The chain combines TRBV6-5 with TRBJ2-7, with 9 bases matching TRBD2. Unmatched junction bases numbered 6, after V lost 7 bases and J lost 5 bases. The CDR3 length is 13 residues. Germline V gives CDR1 MNHEY, CDR2 SVGAGI.

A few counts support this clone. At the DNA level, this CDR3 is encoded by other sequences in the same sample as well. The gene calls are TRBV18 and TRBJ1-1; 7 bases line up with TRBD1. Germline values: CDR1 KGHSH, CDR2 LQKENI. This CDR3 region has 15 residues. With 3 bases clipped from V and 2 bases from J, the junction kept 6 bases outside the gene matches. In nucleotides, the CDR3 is TGTGCCAGCTCACCGCCGGGACAGCCTAACACTGAAGCTTTCTTT. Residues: CASSPPGQPNTEAFF.

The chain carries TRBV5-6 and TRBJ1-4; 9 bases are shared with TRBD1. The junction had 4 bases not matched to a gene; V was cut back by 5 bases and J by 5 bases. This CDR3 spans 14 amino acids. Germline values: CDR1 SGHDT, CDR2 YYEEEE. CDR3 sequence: CASRGQGRNEKLFF. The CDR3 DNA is TGTGCCAGCAGGGGACAGGGCCGAAATGAAAAACTGTTTTTT.

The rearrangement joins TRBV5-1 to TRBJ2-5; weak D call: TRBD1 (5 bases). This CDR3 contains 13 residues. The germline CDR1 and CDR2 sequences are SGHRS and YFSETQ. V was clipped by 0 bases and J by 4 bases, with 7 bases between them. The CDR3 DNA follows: TGCGCCAGCAGCTTGGATCAGGGAGAGACCCAGTACTTC. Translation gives CASSLDQGETQYF. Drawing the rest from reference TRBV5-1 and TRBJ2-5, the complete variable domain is KAGVTQTPRYLIKTRGQQVTLSCSPISGHRSVSWYQQTPGQGLQFLFEYFSETQRNKGNFPGRFSGRQFSNSRSEMNVSTLELGDSALYLCASSLDQGETQYFGPGTRLLVL.

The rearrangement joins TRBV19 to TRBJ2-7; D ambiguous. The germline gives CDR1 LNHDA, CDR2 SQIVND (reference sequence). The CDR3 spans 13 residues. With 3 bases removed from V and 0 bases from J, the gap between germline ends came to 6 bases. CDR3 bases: TGTGCCAGTAGTATGGGGTTCTCCTACGAGCAGTACTTC. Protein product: CASSMGFSYEQYF.

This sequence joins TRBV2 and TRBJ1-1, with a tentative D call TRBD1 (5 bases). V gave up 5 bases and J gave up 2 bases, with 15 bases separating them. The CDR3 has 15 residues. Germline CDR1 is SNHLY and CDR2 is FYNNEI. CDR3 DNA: TGTGCCAGCAGTTCCGAGGTAGGGGTAAACACTGAAGCTTTCTTT. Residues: CASSSEVGVNTEAFF.

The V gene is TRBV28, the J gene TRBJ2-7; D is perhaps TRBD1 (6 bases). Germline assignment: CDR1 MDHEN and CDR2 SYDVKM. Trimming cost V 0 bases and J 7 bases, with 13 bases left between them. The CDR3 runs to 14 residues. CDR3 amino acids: CASSLWDSLWEQYF. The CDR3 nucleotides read TGTGCCAGCAGTTTATGGGACAGTCTTTGGGAGCAGTACTTC.

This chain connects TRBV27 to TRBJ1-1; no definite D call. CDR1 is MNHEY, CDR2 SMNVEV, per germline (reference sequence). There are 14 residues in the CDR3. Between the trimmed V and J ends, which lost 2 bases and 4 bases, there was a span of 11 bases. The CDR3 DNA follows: TGTGCCAGCAGTTTAGCTCTATCGTTCACTGAAGCTTTCTTT. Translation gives CASSLALSFTEAFF.

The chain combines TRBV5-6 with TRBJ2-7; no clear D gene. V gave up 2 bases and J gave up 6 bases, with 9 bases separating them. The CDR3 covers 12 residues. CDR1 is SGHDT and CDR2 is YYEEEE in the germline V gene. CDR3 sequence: CASSFKPGEQYF. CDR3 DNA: TGTGCCAGCAGCTTCAAACCGGGCGAGCAGTACTTC.

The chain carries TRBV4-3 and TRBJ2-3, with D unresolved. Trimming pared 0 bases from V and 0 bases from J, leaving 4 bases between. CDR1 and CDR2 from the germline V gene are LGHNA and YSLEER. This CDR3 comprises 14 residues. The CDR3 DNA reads TGCGCCAGCAGCCAAGATCTTAGCACAGATACGCAGTATTTT. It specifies CASSQDLSTDTQYF.

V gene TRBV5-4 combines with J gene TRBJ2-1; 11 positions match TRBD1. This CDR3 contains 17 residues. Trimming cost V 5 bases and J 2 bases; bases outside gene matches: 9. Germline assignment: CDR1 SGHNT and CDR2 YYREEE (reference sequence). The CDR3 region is CASRPGTGGMTYNEQFF. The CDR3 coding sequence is TGTGCCAGCAGACCCGGGACAGGGGGTATGACCTACAATGAGCAGTTCTTC.

The CDR3 here is CASSLSRGSLSYNSPLHF. In DNA, the CDR3 is TGTGCCAGCAGTTTGTCCAGGGGCTCCCTCTCCTATAATTCACCCCTCCACTTT. The chain links TRBV28 to TRBJ1-6, with D perhaps matching TRBD1 (6 bases). The CDR3 has 18 amino acids. CDR1 and CDR2 from the germline V gene are MDHEN and SYDVKM. Deletions cut 3 bases from V and 0 bases from J, with 15 bases between.

The CDR3 reads CASSIETTGGGQPQHF. DNA of the CDR3: TGTGCCAGTAGTATAGAGACGACAGGGGGAGGTCAGCCCCAGCATTTT. The chain recombines TRBV19 with TRBJ1-5; 9 bases line up with TRBD1. This CDR3 is 16 amino acids long. Germline V CDR1 and CDR2: LNHDA, SQIVND (reference sequence). V lost 0 bases to trimming and J lost 6 bases; unmatched junction nucleotides: 6.